The source of this T cell receptor (beta chain) is a study of low-dose radiotherapy and immunotherapy resistance in tumors. Time point meaning: after trial treatment. Treatment described: LDRT plus nivolumab, ipilimumab, low-dose cyclophosphamide and aspirin (RACIN trial). Eligibility required advanced solid tumors lacking tumor-infiltrating lymphocytes. Alpha- and beta-chain coverage of first-strand cDNA came from TRAV- and TRBV-specific primers. With a constant-region primer and a V-primer adapter, TCRs were subjected to approximately 20 PCR cycles of amplification. TCRdb analysed the reads with MiXCR anew, one entry per CDR3 protein. This table holds tens of thousands of distinct CDR3 sequences, 20% to 25% found once. Germline CDR1 reads SGHAT; CDR2 reads FQNNGV. The CDR3 is made up of 16 amino acids. The V segment lost 5 bases and the J segment 9 bases; nucleotides outside the gene matches: 8. This clonotype has ten or more counts.

Sequences were derived from PBMCs, sampled after low-dose radiotherapy plus immunotherapy. The chain combines TRBV11-2 with TRBJ2-1; 15 bases agree with TRBD2. This TCR derives from a female donor with ovarian cancer. The CDR3 here is CASSPTPGLAGGEQFF. The DNA for the CDR3 is TGTGCCAGCAGCCCGACTCCGGGACTAGCGGGAGGTGAGCAGTTCTTC.